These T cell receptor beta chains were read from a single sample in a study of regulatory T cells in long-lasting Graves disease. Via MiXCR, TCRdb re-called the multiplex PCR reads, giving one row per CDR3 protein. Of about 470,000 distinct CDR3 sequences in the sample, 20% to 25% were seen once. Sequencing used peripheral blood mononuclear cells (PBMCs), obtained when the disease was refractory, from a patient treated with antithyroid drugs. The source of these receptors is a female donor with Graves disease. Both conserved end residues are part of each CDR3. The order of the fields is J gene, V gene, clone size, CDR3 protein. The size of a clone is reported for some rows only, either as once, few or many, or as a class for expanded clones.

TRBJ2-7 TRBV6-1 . CASSTGLELEQYF
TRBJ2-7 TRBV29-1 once CSVEDLRGRNYYEHYF
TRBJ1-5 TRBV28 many CASSFFPRGLNQPQHF
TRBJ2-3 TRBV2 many CASSRNSGSPDTQYF
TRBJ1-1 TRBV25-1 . CASSELLMTEAFF
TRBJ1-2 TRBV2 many CASIGPNYGHTF
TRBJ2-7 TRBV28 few CASRTGLAGIAYEQYF
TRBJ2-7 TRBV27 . CASSPLSGGREQHF
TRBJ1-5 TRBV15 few CATSSGRDRGRFGQPQHF
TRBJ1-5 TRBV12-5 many CASGPQGRSNQPQHF
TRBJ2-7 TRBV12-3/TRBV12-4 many CASTQDRFSYEQYF
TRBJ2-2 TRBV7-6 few CASSLASPGRTMGGELFF
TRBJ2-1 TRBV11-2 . CASSRAYGRGSSYNEQFF
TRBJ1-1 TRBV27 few CASSPLGEVQGNTEAFF
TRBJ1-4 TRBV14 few CASSPLIGAPNEKLFF
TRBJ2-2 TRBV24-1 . CATSEPGQITGELFF
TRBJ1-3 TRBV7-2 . CASSLVPTSGNTIYF
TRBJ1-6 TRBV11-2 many CASSTGQGNSPLHF
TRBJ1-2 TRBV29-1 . CSVDRDYGYTF
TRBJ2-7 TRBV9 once CASSVDGFFYEQYF
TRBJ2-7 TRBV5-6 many CASSLAPLSEGNF
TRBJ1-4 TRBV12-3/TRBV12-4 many CASSPRQGAFEKLFF
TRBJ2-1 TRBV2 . CASSEGPENEQFF
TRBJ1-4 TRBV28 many CASSRGWDRRGGLNEKLFF